One sample yielded the 32 T cell receptor beta chains listed below, sequenced in a study of Ad26.COV2.S vaccination and SARS-CoV-2 variants. Treatment given: some 20 received Ad26.COV2.S at low or high dose, single or two shots; about 5 received placebo; per-sample allocation not given. It was on day 63 after the first vaccine or placebo injection that samples were taken. The assay was immunoSEQ multiplex PCR, and TCRdb's table has in-frame clones only and misses some. Of over 450,000 clones listed, approximately 90% are singletons. The sequenced sample was peripheral blood, obtained in a trial of Ad26.COV2.S vaccine versus placebo. These receptors were collected from a person aged 18-60 years who received the Ad26.COV2.S COVID-19 vaccine or a placebo.

This clone was counted between two and nine times. J is TRBJ1-5 and V is TRBV7-6; no definite D call. Germline V gene lookup returns CDR1 SGHVS and CDR2 FNYEAQ. This CDR3 contains 12 residues. Trimming cost V 3 bases and J 7 bases, with 7 bases left between them. The chain's CDR3 is CASSFFGQPQHF. In DNA, the CDR3 is TGTGCCAGCAGCTTTTTCGGGCAGCCCCAGCATTTT.

The rearrangement links TRBV4-2 to TRBJ1-1; 9 bases map to TRBD1. The germline gives CDR1 LGHNA, CDR2 YNFKEQ. Trimming cost V 0 bases and J 6 bases; bases outside gene matches: 8. The length of the CDR3 is 16 residues. The CDR3 nucleotides are TGTGCCAGCAGCCAAGATCACACAGGGGGCATCGCTGAAGCTTTCTTT. It encodes CASSQDHTGGIAEAFF.

This clone was detected only once. The chain has TRBV7-9 and TRBJ2-3; TRBD2 might be the D (5 bases). The CDR3 extends over 18 amino acids. The germline V gene has CDR1 SEHNR and CDR2 FQNEAQ (reference sequence). Deletions cut 5 bases from V and 2 bases from J, with 23 bases between. As DNA, the CDR3 is TGTGCCAGCAGCAGAAACCAACAGCGTCCGGGGTACACAGATACGCAGTATTTT. The encoded protein is CASSRNQQRPGYTDTQYF. Combining the CDR3 with reference TRBV7-9 and TRBJ2-3 gives the whole variable domain DTGVSQNPRHKITKRGQNVTFRCDPISEHNRLYWYRQTLGQGPEFLTYFQNEAQLEKSRLLSDRFSAERPKGSFSTLEIQRTEQGDSAMYLCASSRNQQRPGYTDTQYFGPGTRLTVL.

The chain recombines TRBV5-4 with TRBJ1-6, with D maybe TRBD1 (5 bases). Germline-derived CDR1 and CDR2 are SGHNT and YYREEE (reference sequence). V dropped 4 bases and J dropped 3 bases, with 11 bases sitting between them. This CDR3 contains 15 residues. The CDR3 coding sequence is TGTGCCAGCAGCGCGGGGGGAATCTATAATTCACCCCTCCACTTT. The encoded protein is CASSAGGIYNSPLHF.

This rearrangement joins TRBV5-5 to TRBJ1-2; D gene unclear. Germline loops: CDR1 SGHKS, CDR2 YYEKEE (reference sequence). CDR3 size: 13 residues. Between the trimmed V and J ends, which lost 2 bases and 7 bases, there was a span of 12 bases. The CDR3: CASSFWPIVGYTF. In nucleotides, the CDR3 is TGTGCCAGCAGCTTTTGGCCCATTGTTGGCTACACCTTC.

V is TRBV27 and J is TRBJ1-5; possibly TRBD1 for D (5 bases). The V and J ends lost 6 bases and 6 bases respectively, with 12 bases between them. The CDR3 length is 13 residues. In germline, CDR1 is MNHEY, CDR2 SMNVEV (reference sequence). CDR3 residues: CASSPLGGQPQHF. As DNA, the CDR3 is TGTGCCAGCAGCCCCCTCGGGGGTCAGCCCCAGCATTTT.

The V call is TRBV11-3, the J call TRBJ2-5; 9 bases are shared with TRBD1. The CDR3 has 16 residues. The V gene end was trimmed by 5 bases and the J gene end by 5 bases; junction bases not matched to a gene: 12. Germline V lookup: CDR1 SGHNT, CDR2 YENEEA. The CDR3 nucleotides are TGTGCCAGCAGCGACGGACAGGGGCCAAGAAGGGAGACCCAGTACTTC. Translation gives CASSDGQGPRRETQYF.

The rearrangement links TRBV6-5 to TRBJ2-1, with D hard to call. CDR3 length: 12 residues. Looked up from germline, CDR1 is MNHEY and CDR2 is SVGAGI. Trimming left V 2 bases short and J 10 bases short, with 9 bases between. DNA of the CDR3: TGTGCCAGCAGTTACGGGTGGCGGGAGCAGTTCTTC. Encoded protein: CASSYGWREQFF.

The chain joins TRBV27 to TRBJ1-2; D is uncertain. Trimming stripped 4 bases from V and 2 bases from J, with 8 bases between. Germline-derived CDR1 and CDR2 are MNHEY and SMNVEV (reference sequence). This CDR3 is 13 amino acids long. CDR3 amino acids: CASSYAANYGYTF. CDR3 sequence (DNA): TGTGCCAGCAGTTACGCAGCGAACTATGGCTACACCTTC.

A word on this clone: Its ends do not fully match the called genes, so a read error is possible. V is TRBV12-5 and J is TRBJ2-7; D is unresolved. Germline CDR1 LGHNT, CDR2 FRNRAP. This CDR3 has 16 amino acids. The CDR3 coding sequence is TGTGCTAGTGGCTTGGGAAGGCCTCGCTTCTCCTACGAGCAGTACTTC. This codes for CASGLGRPRFSYEQYF.

V gene TRBV19 combines with J gene TRBJ1-2; D remains unclear. Trimming removed 1 base from V and 12 bases from J, with 12 bases in between. The CDR3 contains 12 residues. Germline V gene lookup returns CDR1 LNHDA and CDR2 SQIVND (reference sequence). CDR3 loop: CASSIGPQVDTF. CDR3 DNA sequence: TGTGCCAGTAGTATAGGCCCTCAAGTGGACACCTTC. The full variable domain, rest sourced from reference TRBV19 and TRBJ1-2, is DGGITQSPKYLFRKEGQNVTLSCEQNLNHDAMYWYRQDPGQGLRLIYYSQIVNDFQKGDIAEGYSVSREKKESFPLTVTSAQKNPTAFYLCASSIGPQVDTFGSGTRLTVV.

This chain links TRBV27 with TRBJ2-1; no firm D call. Trimming removed 6 bases from V and 7 bases from J, with 16 bases in between. CDR3 size: 14 residues. The germline V gene has CDR1 MNHEY and CDR2 SMNVEV (reference sequence). This CDR3 is CASSRSSAMNEQFF. The CDR3 region has the DNA TGTGCCAGCAGCCGCTCCTCGGCTATGAATGAGCAGTTCTTC.

The chain has TRBV2 and TRBJ1-6; 7 positions agree with TRBD1. Germline CDR1 SNHLY, CDR2 FYNNEI. The CDR3 runs to 14 residues. Trimming removed 6 bases from V and 9 bases from J; junction bases left unmatched: 8. The CDR3 loop reads CASRSRQGTSPLHF. DNA for the CDR3: TGTGCCAGCAGATCCCGACAGGGTACTTCACCCCTCCACTTT.

J is TRBJ1-1 and V is TRBV6-5; D ambiguous. The CDR3 consists of 15 residues. Trimming took off 2 bases at V and 1 base at J, with 11 bases between the two ends. CDR1 is MNHEY and CDR2 is SVGAGI in the germline V gene. The CDR3 sequence: CASSYTFSRNTEAFF. Written as DNA, the CDR3 is TGTGCCAGCAGTTACACCTTCAGCAGGAACACTGAAGCTTTCTTT.

The V gene is TRBV27, the J gene TRBJ2-2; 8 nucleotides match TRBD1. Germline V gene lookup returns CDR1 MNHEY and CDR2 SMNVEV (reference sequence). V shed 7 bases and J 7 bases; nucleotides not matched to a gene: 8. The CDR3 is 14 residues long. CDR3 residues: CASTVQGAYGELFF. The CDR3, as DNA: TGTGCCAGCACCGTCCAGGGGGCGTACGGGGAGCTGTTTTTT.

The gene calls are TRBV28 and TRBJ1-6; TRBD1 agrees at 9 bases. The length of the CDR3 is 15 residues. V shed 5 bases and J 6 bases; nucleotides not matched to a gene: 5. From germline, CDR1 is MDHEN and CDR2 SYDVKM. The CDR3 coding sequence is TGTGCCAGCAGTCCACAGACAGGGGGTAATTCACCCCTCCACTTT. Its translation is CASSPQTGGNSPLHF.

As DNA, the CDR3 is TGTGCCACGACTAGGGGCCCCCAAGAGACCCAGTACTTC. Protein: CATTRGPQETQYF. The gene calls are TRBV6-5 and TRBJ2-5, with D perhaps matching TRBD2 (6 bases). Germline V CDR1 and CDR2: MNHEY, SVGAGI. V lost 10 bases, J lost 1 base, and 13 bases lay in between. This CDR3 has 13 residues.

This chain uses TRBV25-1 with TRBJ2-7; 12 nucleotides align to TRBD1. Per the germline V gene, CDR1 is MGHDK and CDR2 is SYGVNS. The CDR3 extends over 16 amino acids. V lost 3 bases, J lost 4 bases, and 7 bases stayed unmatched. As DNA, the CDR3 is TGTGCCAGCAGTGAGGGCGGGACAGGGGGCTGGTACGAGCAGTACTTC. As protein: CASSEGGTGGWYEQYF.

The V and J genes are TRBV29-1 and TRBJ2-1; D is unresolved. The germline CDR1 and CDR2 sequences are SQVTM and ANQGSEA. The CDR3 is made up of 13 amino acids. Trimming removed 3 bases at V and 2 bases at J, with 8 bases between. CDR3 residues: CSVDGQAYNEQFF. CDR3 DNA: TGCAGCGTTGACGGTCAGGCCTACAATGAGCAGTTCTTC.

The chain recombines TRBV19 with TRBJ2-7; TRBD1 aligns across 8 bases. V gave up 1 base and J gave up 5 bases; unmatched junction bases: 4. The CDR3 consists of 14 residues. CDR1 and CDR2 from the germline V gene are LNHDA and SQIVND (reference sequence). The CDR3 coding sequence is TGTGCCAGTAGTATAGCGGGGACAGGAAACGAGCAGTACTTC. As protein: CASSIAGTGNEQYF.

This clone has just one count. The chain employs TRBV3-1 (or the pseudogene TRBV3-2) and TRBJ2-7; D is uncertain. Germline CDR1 reads LGHDT; CDR2 reads YNNKEL (reference sequence). CDR3 length: 12 residues. The V end lost 2 bases, the J end lost 4 bases, and 6 bases lay between the germline ends. The CDR3 reads CASSQSQYEQYF. The CDR3 bases are TGTGCCAGCAGCCAATCGCAATACGAGCAGTACTTC.

V usage is TRBV5-4 and J usage is TRBJ2-1; D is possibly TRBD1 or TRBD2 (5 bases each). From germline, CDR1 is SGHNT and CDR2 YYREEE (reference sequence). Trimming left V 3 bases short and J 8 bases short, with 12 bases between. The CDR3 sequence is 13 residues long. CDR3 DNA sequence: TGTGCCAGCAGCTGGGACGTCAGCTATGAGCAGTTCTTC. Translation gives CASSWDVSYEQFF.

This clone has more than one count but fewer than ten. The chain is built from TRBV19 and TRBJ2-7; 7 positions agree with TRBD1. There are 14 residues in the CDR3. Unmatched junction bases numbered 4, after V lost 4 bases and J lost 1 base. The germline V gene has CDR1 LNHDA and CDR2 SQIVND (reference sequence). The DNA for the CDR3 is TGTGCCAGTAGTAACCGGGACAGTTCCTACGAGCAGTACTTC. Translated, it gives CASSNRDSSYEQYF. The variable domain in full, with the rest retrieved from reference TRBV19 and TRBJ2-7, is DGGITQSPKYLFRKEGQNVTLSCEQNLNHDAMYWYRQDPGQGLRLIYYSQIVNDFQKGDIAEGYSVSREKKESFPLTVTSAQKNPTAFYLCASSNRDSSYEQYFGPGTRLTVT.

The chain carries TRBV5-4 and TRBJ1-2; unclear D gene. In germline, CDR1 is SGHNT, CDR2 YYREEE (reference sequence). V dropped 4 bases and J dropped 1 base, with 8 bases sitting between them. The CDR3 loop spans 13 amino acids. CDR3 sequence reads: CASSSPNNYGYTF. For the CDR3, the DNA is TGTGCCAGCAGCAGCCCAAATAACTATGGCTACACCTTC.

This rearrangement joins TRBV29-1 to TRBJ2-7; 10 positions match TRBD2. The CDR3 contains 13 residues. V shed 6 bases, J shed 4 bases, and the junction held 6 bases outside the gene matches. CDR1 is SQVTM, CDR2 ANQGSEA, per germline. CDR3 bases: TGCAGCGTGCTAGCGGGAGTCGGGTACGAGCAGTACTTC. Its translation: CSVLAGVGYEQYF.

A single count supports this clone. V is TRBV19 and J is TRBJ2-7; D is perhaps TRBD1 (6 bases). Germline V gene lookup returns CDR1 LNHDA and CDR2 SQIVND (reference sequence). Trimming took 5 bases from V and 3 from J, leaving 11 bases between them. The CDR3 spans 13 residues. As DNA, the CDR3 is TGTGCCAGTAGTGCAGGGGAAAGCTACGAGCAGTACTTC. Translated: CASSAGESYEQYF.

V gene TRBV19 combines with J gene TRBJ2-6; possibly TRBD1 or TRBD2 for D (5 bases each). Looked up from germline, CDR1 is LNHDA and CDR2 is SQIVND (reference sequence). This CDR3 is 17 amino acids long. V shed 7 bases and J shed 1 base, with 17 bases lying between them. The CDR3 DNA reads TGTGCCAGTATGGAGGCAGGGACCTTATCTGGGGCCAACGTCCTGACTTTC. Its translation: CASMEAGTLSGANVLTF.

This clone was seen only once. The rearrangement joins TRBV9 to TRBJ1-1; no clear D gene. The CDR3 has 16 residues. V gave up 1 base and J gave up 0 bases, with 13 bases separating them. Looked up from germline, CDR1 is SGDLS and CDR2 is YYNGEE. CDR3 loop: CASSVKSGLLNTEAFF. The CDR3 DNA follows: TGTGCCAGCAGCGTAAAATCCGGCCTATTGAACACTGAAGCTTTCTTT.

The rearrangement joins TRBV7-8 to TRBJ2-1, with D perhaps given as TRBD1 or TRBD2 (5 bases each). Germline CDR1 is SGHVS and CDR2 is FQNEAQ. This CDR3 spans 14 amino acids. The V gene lost 3 bases and the J gene lost 0 bases, with 6 bases spanning the gap. The CDR3 DNA follows: TGTGCCAGCAGCTTGGGGACCTCCTACAATGAGCAGTTCTTC. Translating it yields CASSLGTSYNEQFF.

The V gene is TRBV7-2, the J gene TRBJ1-1, with D perhaps TRBD1 (5 bases). Between the trimmed V and J ends, which lost 6 bases and 4 bases, there was a span of 21 bases. The CDR3 has 16 residues. The germline V gene encodes CDR1 SGHTA and CDR2 FQGNSA. CDR3 sequence: CASSLGRGARGTEAFF. The DNA of the CDR3 is TGTGCCAGCAGTCTAGGTCGAGGGGCGCGAGGCACTGAAGCTTTCTTT.

The CDR3 nucleotides read TGTGCCAGCACCCCGTTGGGGGATACCTACGAGCAGTACTTC. Translated: CASTPLGDTYEQYF. The chain recombines TRBV2 with TRBJ2-7, with D perhaps assigned TRBD1 or TRBD2 (5 bases each). The CDR3 extends over 14 amino acids. Trimming cost V 7 bases and J 2 bases, with 15 bases left between them. Germline CDR1 reads SNHLY; CDR2 reads FYNNEI.

This rearrangement joins TRBV6-2 or TRBV6-3 to TRBJ2-7; TRBD1 agrees at 8 bases. This CDR3 has 15 amino acids. The trim removed 4 bases at V and 4 bases at J, leaving 9 bases unmatched. Germline-derived CDR1 and CDR2 are MNHEY and SVGEGT. CDR3 residues: CASSSWTGNTYEQYF. Written as DNA, the CDR3 is TGTGCCAGCAGTTCCTGGACAGGGAATACTTACGAGCAGTACTTC.